A single sample is the source of the 13 T cell receptor beta chains below, sequenced in a study of CD8 T cells in ankylosing spondylitis (dated by TCRdb to the late 2010s). Library preparation was by 5' RACE. The sample was run on an Illumina HiSeq 2500. TCRdb ran its own pipeline on the public reads, namely fastp trimming at Q25 and MiXCR clone calling, and kept in-frame beta chains. Each entry is one CDR3 protein sequence, shown with its most common DNA and genes. This sample gives 350,000 to 450,000 distinct CDR3 sequences in total; 20% to 25% of them show up just once. The top ten clones comprise around 13% of the sample. Sample: blood, either unsorted or a sorted T cell fraction (not recorded which). These receptors all come from a male donor with ankylosing spondylitis or in good health (not recorded which).

This clonotype was seen only a few times. J is TRBJ2-1 and V is TRBV27, with 8 bases matching TRBD1. The CDR3 is 15 residues long. Unmatched junction bases numbered 11, after V lost 7 bases and J lost 6 bases. The germline V gene encodes CDR1 MNHEY and CDR2 SMNVEV (reference sequence). In nucleotides, the CDR3 is TGTGCCAGCACCCCCGGGACAGGAGCCGTCAATGAGCAGTTCTTC. Protein sequence: CASTPGTGAVNEQFF.

In its sample, this clonotype was seen a few times. This sequence joins TRBV20-1 and TRBJ1-1; D ambiguous. Trimming pared 5 bases from V and 0 bases from J, leaving 10 bases between. The CDR3 consists of 13 residues. The germline gives CDR1 DFQATT, CDR2 SNEGSKA (reference sequence). CDR3 protein: CSAGLSMNTEAFF. CDR3 bases: TGCAGTGCTGGACTATCGATGAACACTGAAGCTTTCTTT.

This clonotype was counted between two and nine times. The V gene is TRBV11-2, the J gene TRBJ2-1; D may be TRBD1 (5 bases). Per germline, CDR1 SGHAT and CDR2 FQNNGV. This CDR3 region has 14 residues. Trimming removed 4 bases from V and 5 bases from J, with 12 bases in between. For the CDR3, the DNA is TGTGCCAGCAGCTCATCCAGGGCCGACAATGAGCAGTTCTTC. Its translation is CASSSSRADNEQFF.

This sequence joins TRBV7-2 and TRBJ2-2; the match to TRBD2 covers 13 bases. The CDR3 is made up of 17 amino acids. CDR1 is SGHTA and CDR2 is FQGNSA in the germline V gene. J gave up 4 bases and V 6 bases, and 8 bases lay outside the gene matches. The CDR3 coding sequence is TGTGCCAGCAGTACTAGCGGGGGGGCTTCGGGCACCGGGGAGCTGTTTTTT. Translating it yields CASSTSGGASGTGELFF.

Many counts were recorded for this clonotype. The genes are TRBV11-2 and TRBJ2-7; 8 nucleotides line up with TRBD1. The CDR3 length is 14 residues. V gave up 6 bases and J gave up 4 bases; unmatched junction bases: 8. Germline CDR1 and CDR2: SGHAT and FQNNGV. DNA of the CDR3: TGTGCCAGCAGTTATCCGGGACAGGTATACGAGCAGTACTTC. Translated: CASSYPGQVYEQYF.

This clonotype was counted only a few times. The chain has TRBV4-2 and TRBJ2-1; 11 nucleotides align to TRBD2. V lost 3 bases, J lost 2 bases, and 9 bases stayed unmatched. CDR1 and CDR2 (germline): LGHNA, YNFKEQ. The CDR3 length is 18 residues. The CDR3 DNA is TGTGCCAGCAGCCACCCACTAGCGGGGGCCCCTCCCTACAATGAGCAGTTCTTC. It encodes CASSHPLAGAPPYNEQFF.

V is TRBV2 and J is TRBJ2-1, with D possibly matching TRBD1 (5 bases). The germline CDR1 and CDR2 sequences are SNHLY and FYNNEI. The CDR3 contains 14 residues. Trimming shortened V by 10 bases and J by 8 bases, and 21 bases separated the two germline ends. The CDR3 DNA reads TGTGCCATCGACGACCTGGAGCAGGGCGATGAGCAGTTCTTC. It codes for CAIDDLEQGDEQFF. Based on the CDR3 plus reference TRBV2 and TRBJ2-1, the full variable domain is EPEVTQTPSHQVTQMGQEVILRCVPISNHLYFYWYRQILGQKVEFLVSFYNNEISEKSEIFDDQFSVERPDGSNFTLKIRSTKLEDSAMYFCAIDDLEQGDEQFFGPGTRLTVL.

This clonotype turned up a few times. This chain uses TRBV4-1 with TRBJ2-1; unclear D gene. The CDR3 consists of 15 residues. The germline gives CDR1 MGHRA, CDR2 YSYEKL. V lost 0 bases, J lost 0 bases, and 6 bases lay in between. CDR3 nucleotides: TGCGCCAGCAGCCAAGATCCGGTCTCCTACAATGAGCAGTTCTTC. Amino acids: CASSQDPVSYNEQFF.

The chain is built from TRBV7-9 and TRBJ2-7; D not resolved. The CDR3 extends over 15 amino acids. Germline lookup yields CDR1 SEHNR and CDR2 FQNEAQ (reference sequence). The V gene lost 5 bases and the J gene lost 3 bases, with 17 bases spanning the gap. The CDR3 bases are TGTGCCAGCAGCCCTGGATTCGCGGCCGACTACGAGCAGTACTTC. Its protein is CASSPGFAADYEQYF.

This chain joins TRBV20-1 and TRBJ2-7, with D perhaps TRBD1 (5 bases). The CDR3 spans 15 residues. V was shortened by 0 bases and J by 2 bases, with 14 bases between the two germline ends. Germline V gene sequence: CDR1 DFQATT, CDR2 SNEGSKA (reference sequence). The CDR3 region has the DNA TGCAGTGCTAGAGATTTGAGACAGCCGACCTACGAGCAGTACTTC. It encodes CSARDLRQPTYEQYF.

In this sample, this clonotype turned up many times. This chain links TRBV29-1 with TRBJ2-7; 11 nucleotides align to TRBD1. Germline V gene data show CDR1 as SQVTM and CDR2 as ANQGSEA. The CDR3 extends over 12 amino acids. The ends lost 5 bases at V and 4 bases at J; junction bases unmatched: 1. CDR3 nucleotide sequence: TGCAGCGTTCGGGACAGGGGGTACGAGCAGTACTTC. This gives the protein CSVRDRGYEQYF.

This clonotype was picked up a small number of times. The chain combines TRBV4-2 with TRBJ2-1; D is ambiguous. Deletions cut 4 bases from V and 8 bases from J, with 6 bases between. CDR1 and CDR2 (germline): LGHNA, YNFKEQ. The CDR3 totals 11 residues. Here the CDR3 reads CASSLMDEQFF. The CDR3 region has the DNA TGTGCCAGCAGCCTGATGGATGAGCAGTTCTTC.

In its sample, this clonotype was seen a few times. The V gene is TRBV10-3, the J gene TRBJ2-7, with no clear D. CDR1 is ENHRY, CDR2 SYGVKD, per germline. The CDR3 is 16 amino acids. Trimming removed 0 bases at V and 2 bases at J, with 14 bases between. CDR3 sequence: CAISESSRAGPYEQYF. CDR3 nucleotides: TGTGCCATCAGTGAGTCGTCCCGGGCAGGTCCCTACGAGCAGTACTTC.